This T cell receptor (beta chain) was observed in a study of cytomegalovirus exposure and HLA in healthy donors. Study-level results: In an earlier analysis, most TCR beta V segments were productive about 87% or about 30% of the time.

PCR employed 60 Vbeta and 13 Jbeta primers. Libraries were prepared by immunoSEQ multiplex PCR; TCRdb keeps only in-frame clonotypes and omits some of them. The sample consists of about 160,000 clones, roughly 80% of them appearing once. V lost 3 bases and J lost 0, with 8 bases in between. The germline gives CDR1 KGHSH, CDR2 LQKENI. The CDR3 is made up of 14 amino acids. A word on this clone: What it binds is not known.

The specimen was PBMCs. The chain couples TRBV18 to TRBJ1-1; D not certain. The TCR sequence derives from a man younger than 40 in good health and CMV-seronegative. The CDR3 region is CASSPREVNTEAFF. CDR3 DNA: TGTGCCAGCTCACCTCGGGAGGTGAACACTGAAGCTTTCTTT.